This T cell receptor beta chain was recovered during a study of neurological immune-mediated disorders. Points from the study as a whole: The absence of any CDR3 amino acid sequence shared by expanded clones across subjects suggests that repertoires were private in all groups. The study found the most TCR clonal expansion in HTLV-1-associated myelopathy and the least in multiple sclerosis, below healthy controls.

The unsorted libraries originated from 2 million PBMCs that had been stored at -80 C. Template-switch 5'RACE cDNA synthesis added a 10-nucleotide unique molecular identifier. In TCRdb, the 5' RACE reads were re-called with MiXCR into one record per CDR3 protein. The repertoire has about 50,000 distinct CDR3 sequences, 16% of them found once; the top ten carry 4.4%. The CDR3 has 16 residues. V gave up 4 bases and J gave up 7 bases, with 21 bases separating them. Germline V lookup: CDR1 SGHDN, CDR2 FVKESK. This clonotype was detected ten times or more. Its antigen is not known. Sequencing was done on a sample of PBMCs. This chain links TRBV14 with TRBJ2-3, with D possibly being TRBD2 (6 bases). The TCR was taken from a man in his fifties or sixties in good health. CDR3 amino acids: CASSPRHSSAANTQYF. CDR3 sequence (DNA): TGTGCCAGCAGCCCGCGCCACTCTAGCGCCGCGAATACGCAGTATTTT.